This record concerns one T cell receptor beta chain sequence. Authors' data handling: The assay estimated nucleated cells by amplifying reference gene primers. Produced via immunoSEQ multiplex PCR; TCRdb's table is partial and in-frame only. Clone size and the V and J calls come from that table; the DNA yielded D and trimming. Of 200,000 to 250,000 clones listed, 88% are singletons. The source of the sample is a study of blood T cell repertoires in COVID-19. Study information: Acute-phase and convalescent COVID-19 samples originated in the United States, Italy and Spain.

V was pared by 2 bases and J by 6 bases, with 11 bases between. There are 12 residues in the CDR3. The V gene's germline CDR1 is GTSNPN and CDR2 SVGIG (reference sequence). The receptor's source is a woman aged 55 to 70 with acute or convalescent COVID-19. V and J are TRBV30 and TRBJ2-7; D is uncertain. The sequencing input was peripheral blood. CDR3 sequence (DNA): TGTGCCTGGAGTTTCTTGTGGGCCGAGCAGTACTTC. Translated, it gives CAWSFLWAEQYF.